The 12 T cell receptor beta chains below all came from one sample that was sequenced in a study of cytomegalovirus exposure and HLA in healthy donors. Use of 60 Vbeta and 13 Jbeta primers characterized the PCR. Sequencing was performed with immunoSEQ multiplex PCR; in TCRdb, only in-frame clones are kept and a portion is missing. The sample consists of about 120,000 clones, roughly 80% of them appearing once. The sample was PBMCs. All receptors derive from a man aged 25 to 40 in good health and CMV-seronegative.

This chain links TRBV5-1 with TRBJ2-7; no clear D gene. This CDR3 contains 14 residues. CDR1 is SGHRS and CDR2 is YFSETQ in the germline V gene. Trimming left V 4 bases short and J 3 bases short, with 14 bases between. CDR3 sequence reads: CASSPTSTDYEQYF. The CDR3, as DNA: TGCGCCAGCAGCCCGACAAGTACCGACTACGAGCAGTACTTC.

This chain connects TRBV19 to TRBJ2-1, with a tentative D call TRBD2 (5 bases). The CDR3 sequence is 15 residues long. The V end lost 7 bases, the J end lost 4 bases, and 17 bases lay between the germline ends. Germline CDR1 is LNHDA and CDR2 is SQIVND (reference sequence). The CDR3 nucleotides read TGTGCCAGTACTCCGAGTAGCCGGACTTACAATGAGCAGTTCTTC. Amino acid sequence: CASTPSSRTYNEQFF.

CDR3 coding DNA: TGTGCCAGCAGCGTAGCTCAGGGTTCACCCCTCCACTTT. It yields the protein CASSVAQGSPLHF. The chain is built from TRBV9 and TRBJ1-6, with a possible D match to TRBD1 (5 bases). Trimming left V 0 bases short and J 9 bases short, with 7 bases between. This CDR3 contains 13 residues. Germline CDR1 is SGDLS and CDR2 is YYNGEE.

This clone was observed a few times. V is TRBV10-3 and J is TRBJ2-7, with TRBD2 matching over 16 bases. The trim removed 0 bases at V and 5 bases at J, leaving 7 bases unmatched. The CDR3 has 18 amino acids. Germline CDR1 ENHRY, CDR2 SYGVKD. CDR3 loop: CAISESTLGLAGGNEQYF. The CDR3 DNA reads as TGTGCCATCAGTGAGTCGACTCTGGGACTAGCGGGGGGGAACGAGCAGTACTTC.

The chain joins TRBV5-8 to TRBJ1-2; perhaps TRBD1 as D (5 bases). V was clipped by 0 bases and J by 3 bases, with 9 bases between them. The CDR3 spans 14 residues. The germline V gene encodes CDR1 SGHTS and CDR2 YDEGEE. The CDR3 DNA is TGTGCCAGCAGCTTGGCGACAGTTTACTATGGCTACACCTTC. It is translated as CASSLATVYYGYTF. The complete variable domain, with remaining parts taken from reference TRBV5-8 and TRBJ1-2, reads EAGVTQSPTHLIKTRGQQATLRCSPISGHTSVYWYQQALGLGLQFLLWYDEGEERNRGNFPPRFSGRQFPNYSSELNVNALELEDSALYLCASSLATVYYGYTFGSGTRLTVV.

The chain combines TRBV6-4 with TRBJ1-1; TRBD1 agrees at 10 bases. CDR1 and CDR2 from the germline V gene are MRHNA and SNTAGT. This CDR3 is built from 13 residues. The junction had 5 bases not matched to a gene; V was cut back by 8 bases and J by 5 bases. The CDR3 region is CASSGQGYTEAFF. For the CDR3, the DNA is TGTGCCAGCTCGGGACAGGGGTATACTGAAGCTTTCTTT.

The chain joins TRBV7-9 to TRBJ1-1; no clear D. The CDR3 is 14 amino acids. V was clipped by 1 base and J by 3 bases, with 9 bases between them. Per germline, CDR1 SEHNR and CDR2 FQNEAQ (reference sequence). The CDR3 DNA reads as TGTGCCAGCAGCTTAGATTCAGGATACACTGAAGCTTTCTTT. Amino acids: CASSLDSGYTEAFF.

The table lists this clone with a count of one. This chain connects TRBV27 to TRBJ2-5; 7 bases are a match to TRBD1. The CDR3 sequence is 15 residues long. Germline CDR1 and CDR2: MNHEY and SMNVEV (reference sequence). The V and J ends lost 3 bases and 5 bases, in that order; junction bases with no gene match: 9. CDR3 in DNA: TGTGCCAGCAGTTTTTTGCAGGGGGTACGTGAGACCCAGTACTTC. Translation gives CASSFLQGVRETQYF.

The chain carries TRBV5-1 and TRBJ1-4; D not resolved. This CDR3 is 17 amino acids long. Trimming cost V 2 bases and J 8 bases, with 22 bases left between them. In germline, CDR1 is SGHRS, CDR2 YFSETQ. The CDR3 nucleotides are TGCGCCAGCAGCTTACCCGCCGAGGGCCCGAAAAGAGAAAAACTGTTTTTT. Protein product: CASSLPAEGPKREKLFF.

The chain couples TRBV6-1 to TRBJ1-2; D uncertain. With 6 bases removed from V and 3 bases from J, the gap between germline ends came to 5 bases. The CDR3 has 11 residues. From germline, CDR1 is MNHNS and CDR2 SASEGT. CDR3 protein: CASSDYYGYTF. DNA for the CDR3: TGTGCCAGCAGCGACTACTATGGCTACACCTTC.

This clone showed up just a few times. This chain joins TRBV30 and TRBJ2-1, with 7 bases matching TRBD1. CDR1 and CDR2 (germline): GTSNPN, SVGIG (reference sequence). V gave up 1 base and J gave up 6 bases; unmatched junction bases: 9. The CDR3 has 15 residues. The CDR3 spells CAWSGSVGQINEQFF. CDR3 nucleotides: TGTGCCTGGAGTGGAAGCGTGGGACAGATCAATGAGCAGTTCTTC. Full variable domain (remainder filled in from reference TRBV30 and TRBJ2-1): SQTIHQWPATLVQPVGSPLSLECTVEGTSNPNLYWYRQAAGRGLQLLFYSVGIGQISSEVPQNLSASRPQDRQFILSSKKLLLSDSGFYLCAWSGSVGQINEQFFGPGTRLTVL.

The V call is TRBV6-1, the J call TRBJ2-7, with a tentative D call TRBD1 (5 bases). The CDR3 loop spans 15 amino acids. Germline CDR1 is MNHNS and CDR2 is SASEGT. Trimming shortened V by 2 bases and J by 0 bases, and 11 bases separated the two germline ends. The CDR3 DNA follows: TGTGCCAGCAGTGAACCGACAGTCAGCTCCTACGAGCAGTACTTC. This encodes CASSEPTVSSYEQYF.